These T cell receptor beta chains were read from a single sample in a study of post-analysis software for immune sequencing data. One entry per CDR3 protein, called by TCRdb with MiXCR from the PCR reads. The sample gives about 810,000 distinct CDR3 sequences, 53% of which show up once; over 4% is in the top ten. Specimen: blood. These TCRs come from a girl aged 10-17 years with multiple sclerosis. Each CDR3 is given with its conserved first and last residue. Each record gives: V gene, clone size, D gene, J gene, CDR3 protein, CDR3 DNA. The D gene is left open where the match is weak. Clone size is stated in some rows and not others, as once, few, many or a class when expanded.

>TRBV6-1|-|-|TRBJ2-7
CASRGTHSRSSYEQYF
TGTGCCAGCAGGGGGACACACTCTAGGAGCTCCTACGAGCAGTACTTC
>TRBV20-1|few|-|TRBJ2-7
CSAFTGTWTYEQYF
TGCAGTGCTTTTACCGGGACCTGGACCTACGAGCAGTACTTC
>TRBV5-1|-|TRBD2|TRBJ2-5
CASSLGLAERSETQYF
TGCGCCAGCAGCTTGGGACTAGCGGAGCGCAGTGAGACCCAGTACTTC
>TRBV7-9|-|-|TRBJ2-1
CASSHRGSGSSYNEQFF
TGTGCCAGCAGCCACCGTGGGTCCGGGAGCTCCTACAATGAGCAGTTCTTC
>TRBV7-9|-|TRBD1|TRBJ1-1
CASSFGGGDEAFF
TGTGCCAGCAGCTTTGGAGGGGGCGACGAAGCTTTCTTT
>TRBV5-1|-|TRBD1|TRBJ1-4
CASSWDRVYEKLFF
TGCGCCAGCAGCTGGGACAGAGTCTATGAAAAACTGTTTTTT
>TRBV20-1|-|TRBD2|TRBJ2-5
CSVSRGVVKTQYF
TGCAGTGTCTCCCGGGGGGTCGTAAAGACCCAGTACTTC
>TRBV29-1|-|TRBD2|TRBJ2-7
CSGRGLDSYEQYF
TGCAGCGGCAGGGGACTAGATAGTTACGAGCAGTACTTC
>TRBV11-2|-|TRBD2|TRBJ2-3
CASSLDGTRPSTDTQYF
TGTGCCAGCAGCTTAGACGGGACTAGGCCTAGCACAGATACGCAGTATTTT
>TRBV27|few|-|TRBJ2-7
CASTLGTGTYEQYF
TGTGCCAGCACCCTCGGCACAGGAACCTACGAGCAGTACTTC
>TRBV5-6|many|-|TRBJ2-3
CASSDADSRTDTQYF
TGTGCCAGCTCCGACGCGGACAGTCGCACAGATACGCAGTATTTT
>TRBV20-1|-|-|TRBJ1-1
CSARNQETLYTEAFF
TGCAGTGCTAGAAACCAAGAGACTCTCTACACTGAAGCTTTCTTT
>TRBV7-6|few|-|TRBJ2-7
CASSSQTYEQYF
TGTGCCAGCAGCTCCCAGACCTACGAGCAGTACTTC
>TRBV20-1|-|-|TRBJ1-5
CSARPGKNQPQHF
TGCAGTGCTCGTCCCGGGAAAAATCAGCCCCAGCATTTT
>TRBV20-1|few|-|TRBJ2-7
CSAAVRESRGYEQYF
TGCAGTGCTGCGGTCCGGGAGTCCCGGGGGTACGAGCAGTACTTC
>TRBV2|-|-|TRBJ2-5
CASIFDGTKEAQYF
TGTGCCAGCATTTTTGACGGGACAAAAGAGGCCCAGTACTTC
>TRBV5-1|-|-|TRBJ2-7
CASSLESLGYEQYF
TGCGCCAGCAGCTTGGAGAGTCTGGGCTACGAGCAGTACTTC
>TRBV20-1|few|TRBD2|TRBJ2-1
CSASKAGGSDNEQFF
TGCAGTGCTAGTAAGGCGGGAGGCAGTGACAATGAGCAGTTCTTC
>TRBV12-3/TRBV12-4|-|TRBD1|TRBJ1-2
CASRPVRGRLAAGYTF
TGTGCCAGCAGGCCCGTCAGGGGGCGTCTTGCTGCTGGCTACACCTTC
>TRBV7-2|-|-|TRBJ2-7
CASRPTGTPFTEQYF
TGTGCCAGCAGACCTACCGGGACACCCTTTACGGAACAGTACTTC
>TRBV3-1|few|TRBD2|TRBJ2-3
CASSQLAGGSTDTQYF
TGTGCCAGCAGCCAACTAGCGGGGGGAAGCACAGATACGCAGTATTTT
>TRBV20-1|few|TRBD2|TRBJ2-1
CSATRLAGEHNEQFF
TGCAGTGCTACCAGACTAGCGGGAGAACACAATGAGCAGTTCTTC
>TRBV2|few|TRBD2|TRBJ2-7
CASSTLAGGSYEQYF
TGTGCCAGCAGCACCCTAGCGGGAGGCTCCTACGAGCAGTACTTC
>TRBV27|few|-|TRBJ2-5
CASSLMGQSWDREQYF
TGTGCCAGCAGTTTGATGGGCCAGTCTTGGGATCGCGAACAGTACTTC
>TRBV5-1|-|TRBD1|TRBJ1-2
CASTPGGGDYGYTF
TGCGCCAGCACCCCGGGAGGGGGCGACTATGGCTACACCTTC
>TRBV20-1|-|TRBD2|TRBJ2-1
CSAAGTLAGGGYNEQFF
TGCAGTGCTGCGGGAACCCTAGCGGGAGGGGGCTACAATGAGCAGTTCTTC
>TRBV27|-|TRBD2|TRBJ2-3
CASSSPSGTTDTQYF
TGTGCCAGCAGTTCCCCTAGCGGGACCACAGATACGCAGTATTTT
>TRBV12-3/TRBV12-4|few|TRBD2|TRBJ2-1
CASNTVERGNEQFF
TGTGCCAGCAATACAGTCGAGCGGGGTAATGAGCAGTTCTTC
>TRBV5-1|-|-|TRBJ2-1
CASSLSQLTYNEQFF
TGCGCCAGCAGCTTGTCACAGCTGACCTACAATGAGCAGTTCTTC
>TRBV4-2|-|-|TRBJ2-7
CASSQGIAYEQYF
TGTGCCAGCAGCCAGGGCATCGCCTACGAGCAGTACTTC
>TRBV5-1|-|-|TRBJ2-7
CASSLGPRLVYYEQYF
TGCGCCAGCAGCTTGGGTCCCCGACTAGTCTACTACGAGCAGTACTTC
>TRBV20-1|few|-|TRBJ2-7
CSVSGAETSYEQYF
TGCAGTGTGTCAGGGGCAGAAACCTCCTACGAGCAGTACTTC
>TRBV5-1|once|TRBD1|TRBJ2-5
CASSHGTVRETQYF
TGCGCCAGCAGCCACGGGACAGTACGAGAGACCCAGTACTTC
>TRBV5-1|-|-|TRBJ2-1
CASSLGTLALDEQFF
TGCGCCAGCAGCTTAGGGACACTCGCCTTGGATGAGCAGTTCTTC
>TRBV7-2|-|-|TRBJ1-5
CASSLRPSLQGNQPQHF
TGTGCCAGCAGCCTACGCCCGAGCTTACAGGGCAATCAGCCCCAGCATTTT
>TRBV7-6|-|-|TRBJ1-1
CASSLGVSGTEAFF
TGTGCCAGCAGCTTAGGTGTCTCGGGAACTGAAGCTTTCTTT
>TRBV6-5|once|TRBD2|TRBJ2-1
CATETSGDSYNEQFF
TGTGCCACCGAGACTAGCGGGGACTCCTACAATGAGCAGTTCTTC
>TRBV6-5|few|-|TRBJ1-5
CASSYSPVGNQPQHF
TGTGCCAGCAGTTACTCCCCAGTTGGCAATCAGCCCCAGCATTTT
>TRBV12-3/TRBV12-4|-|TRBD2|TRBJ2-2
CASRLAGEAGELFF
TGTGCCAGCAGACTAGCGGGAGAGGCCGGGGAGCTGTTTTTT
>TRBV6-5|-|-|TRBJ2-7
CASRRPQGNEQYF
TGTGCCAGCAGACGTCCTCAGGGAAACGAGCAGTACTTC